This TCR beta chain is from a study of shared clonotypes between healthy human individuals. Overall study context: Per-donor plates numbered three CD4 naive, three CD4 memory, two CD8 naive and one CD8 memory. General observations from the study: Some clonotypes were shared by all four sorted-subset donors, while others were not shared. The non-shared ones had lower generation probabilities than the shared ones.

A word on this clone: Its antigen is as yet unknown.

This CDR3 contains 16 residues. Germline V CDR1 and CDR2: SGHNT, YYREEE (reference sequence). V was trimmed by 4 bases and J by 0 bases, leaving 17 bases between them. The table came from immunoSEQ multiplex PCR; TCRdb's copy has only in-frame clones and leaves some out. The sample shows about 2.3 million clones, roughly 90% of them seen only once. The source material was naive CD4+ T cells from PBMCs. The sample's subset: CD45RA+ positively selected. The receptor's source is a young man in good health. Some clones in this sample may be carry-over from other donors' samples. J is TRBJ2-7 and V is TRBV5-4, with D perhaps TRBD2 (6 bases). The DNA for the CDR3 is TGTGCCAGCAGCCAAGTTGGCGGGAAGAGCTCCTACGAGCAGTACTTC. Amino acids: CASSQVGGKSSYEQYF.